This TCR beta chain stems from a study of cytomegalovirus exposure and HLA in healthy donors. Study-level findings and limits: There were some V segments, including TRBV6-2 and TRBV6-3, excluded as indistinguishable.

Vbeta (60) and Jbeta (13) primers were used in the PCR. The method was immunoSEQ multiplex PCR; TCRdb's version includes in-frame clones alone and lacks a portion of them. In the table there are fewer than 350,000 clones, about 90% of which are singletons. This clone was recorded only once. What it recognizes is unknown. Trimming took off 2 bases at V and 8 bases at J, with 14 bases between the two ends. Germline V gives CDR1 SGHRS, CDR2 YFSETQ. The CDR3 runs 15 residues. The chain links TRBV5-1 to TRBJ1-6; D possibly corresponds to TRBD1 (5 bases). This clonotype originated in a woman under 30 in good health and CMV-seronegative. Sequencing used PBMCs. CDR3 DNA: TGCGCCAGCAGCTTTGTTCCCAGGGCTGATTCACCCCTCCACTTT. Its translation: CASSFVPRADSPLHF. Using reference TRBV5-1 and TRBJ1-6 for the parts outside the CDR3, the full variable domain is KAGVTQTPRYLIKTRGQQVTLSCSPISGHRSVSWYQQTPGQGLQFLFEYFSETQRNKGNFPGRFSGRQFSNSRSEMNVSTLELGDSALYLCASSFVPRADSPLHFGNGTRLTVT.